These T cell receptor beta chains were read from a single sample in a study of siplizumab effects on memory and regulatory T cells. Some clones are missing from TCRdb's copy, which holds only in-frame ones; the method was immunoSEQ multiplex PCR. In the table there are about 120,000 clones, roughly 93% of which are singletons. Input material: non-Treg CD4+ T cells sorted from blood. All receptors derive from a human donor in good health. CDR3s leave out the opening cysteine and the closing phenylalanine or tryptophan.

v_call	cdr3_length	cdr3_aa
TRBV18	14	ASSPPVIAGGHEQY
TRBV19	14	ASSSSGQRPRYGYT
TRBV21-1	13	ASRRGSTPNTEAF
TRBV10-3	14	ATLSGTRHENTEAF
TRBV4-1	11	ASSLRRDSPLH
TRBV7-6	12	ASSLADRGNTIY
TRBV28	12	ASTRGGATGELF
TRBV7-2	15	ASSLNPSGAGRNEQF
TRBV28	16	ASSLKLIGGLSNQPQH
TRBV5-5	14	ASSFGTSYSNQPQH
TRBV7-7	13	ASSRDGGLTDTQY
TRBV28	14	ASSFLGQGATGELF
TRBV19	13	ASSIVGSNTGELF
TRBV28	12	ASSLSVRGTEAF
TRBV5-5	13	ASSLGQGAREKLF
TRBV30	12	AWSNPGQREKLF
TRBV30	12	AWSGVMVNTEAF
TRBV2	12	ASSGQGALQPQH
TRBV7-2	13	ASSFSGTSNQPQH
TRBV6-6	13	ASSYSGGGPYEQY
TRBV4-3	13	ASSQGLAGDNEQF
TRBV5-1	13	ASSSAGSPGTEAF
TRBV7-9	12	ASSPTDRGYGYT
TRBV28	12	ASNPTGEQETQY
TRBV2	12	ASSDSGAKNIQY
TRBV9	12	ASSGTGDVGTQY
TRBV10-3	10	AISEVDGGYT
TRBV18	13	ASSPGQAVNTEAF
TRBV28	13	ASSLSGFAYNEQF
TRBV13	9	ASSNQETQY
TRBV5-5	11	ASRVSSTDTQY
TRBV7-4	16	ASSRRTSGGPNTGELF
TRBV5-3	13	ARSLALGLDYGYT
TRBV13	11	ASSHRNNNEQF
TRBV5-7	10	ASSYQGPGYT
TRBV7-2	10	ASKAGKGEQY
TRBV7-2	13	ASSLGGGAQETQY
TRBV19	11	ATERGQGRGYT
TRBV12-1	13	ASSFPGGRLGEQY
TRBV5-1	14	ASSPLSSGGWDEQF
TRBV7-8	12	ASSHDLRNTEAF
TRBV6-5	12	ASSYRTENSPLH
TRBV14	13	ASATGDVGTDTQY
TRBV18	11	ASSSGQNYGYT
TRBV19	11	ASSSPSGGPQY